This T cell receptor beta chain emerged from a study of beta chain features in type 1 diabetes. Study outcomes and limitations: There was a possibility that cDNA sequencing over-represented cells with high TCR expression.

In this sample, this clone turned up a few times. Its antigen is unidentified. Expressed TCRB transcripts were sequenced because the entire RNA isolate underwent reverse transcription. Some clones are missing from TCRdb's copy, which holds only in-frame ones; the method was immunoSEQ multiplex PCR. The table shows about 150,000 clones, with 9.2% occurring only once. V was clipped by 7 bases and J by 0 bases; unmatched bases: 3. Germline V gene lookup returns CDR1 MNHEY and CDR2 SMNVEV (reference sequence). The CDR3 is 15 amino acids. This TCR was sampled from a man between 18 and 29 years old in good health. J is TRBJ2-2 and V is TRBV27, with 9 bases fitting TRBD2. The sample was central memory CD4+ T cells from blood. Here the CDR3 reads CASIAGGANTGELFF. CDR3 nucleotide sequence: TGTGCCAGCATCGCGGGGGGGGCGAACACCGGGGAGCTGTTTTTT.